Below are 4 T cell receptor beta chains sequenced from a single sample in a study of tissue T cells after allogeneic stem cell transplantation. The method was immunoSEQ multiplex PCR; TCRdb's version includes in-frame clones alone and lacks a portion of them. This table holds under 8,500 clones, 40% to 60% found once. Time point indicated: mouse harvest day 7 after allogeneic transplant. The graft held 10^6 splenic CD5+ T cells and 10^7 T-cell-depleted bone marrow cells. Sample: gut tissue. The receptor set was obtained from a female BALB/c mouse given C57BL/6 T cells with graft-versus-host disease after an allogeneic hematopoietic cell transplant.

This clone showed up just a few times. Mouse gene names and germline throughout. The read ends 1 residue before the CDR3 terminus; that terminus is restored from the germline J gene. The chain employs TRBV17 and TRBJ1-4; TRBD1 matches 7 bases. V trimming: 2 bases; J trimming: 4 bases; junction bases outside the gene matches: 1. Germline assignment: CDR1 MNHDT and CDR2 YYDKIL. There are 14 residues in the CDR3. The covered CDR3 bases are TGTGCTAGCAGTAGATGGGACAGCAACGAAAGATTATTT. Translating it yields CASSRWDSNERLF. The complete CDR3 protein is CASSRWDSNERLFF.

As concerns this clone: Each gene name is a mouse one. The read finishes 1 residue shy of the CDR3 end, and the germline J gene is used to complete it. The V and J genes are TRBV26 and TRBJ1-3; D is perhaps TRBD1 (6 bases). This CDR3 region has 15 residues. V dropped 4 bases and J dropped 0 bases, with 10 bases sitting between them. From germline, CDR1 is KGHPV and CDR2 FQNQEV (reference sequence). Incomplete CDR3 DNA: TGTGCCAGCAGTCGCACAGGGAATTCTGGAAATACGCTCTAT. Amino acids: CASSRTGNSGNTLY. The full CDR3 reads CASSRTGNSGNTLYF.

Concerning this clone itself: Mouse gene names and germline throughout. The read terminates 1 residue before the CDR3 end, so the remaining end is supplied by the germline J gene. This chain uses TRBV31 with TRBJ1-6; 9 nucleotides align to TRBD1. TRBJ1-6 is marked as an open reading frame, function uncertain. Germline V gene lookup returns CDR1 GKSSPN and CDR2 SITVG. Trimming removed 0 bases from V and 5 bases from J; junction bases left unmatched: 2. The CDR3 is made up of 15 amino acids. The covered CDR3 bases are TGTGCCTGGAGTCTAGGGACAGGGCATAATTCGCCCCTCTAC. This codes for CAWSLGTGHNSPLY. The entire CDR3 sequence reads CAWSLGTGHNSPLYF.

Concerning this clone: Gene names are mouse gene names. The read ends 1 residue shy of where the CDR3 ends; the end is completed using the germline J gene. This chain uses TRBV26 with TRBJ2-3; D is possibly TRBD2 (6 bases). Germline V gene sequence: CDR1 KGHPV, CDR2 FQNQEV (reference sequence). The ends were cut back, 3 bases at V and 0 bases at J, with 10 bases in the middle. This CDR3 region has 15 residues. The CDR3 loop reads CASSLPGVSAETLYF. CDR3 DNA, as far as it was read: TGTGCCAGCAGTCTCCCTGGGGTTAGTGCAGAAACGCTGTAT.